The T cell receptor beta chain under discussion was sequenced for a study of blood T cell repertoires in COVID-19. Looking at the study overall: Specimens from acute and convalescent COVID-19 originated in the United States, Italy and Spain.

Per the original methods: Amplifying reference gene primers gave estimates of nucleated cell counts. The data were produced by immunoSEQ multiplex PCR, yet TCRdb's version contains in-frame clones alone and is incomplete. That table supplies the V and J calls and clone size; D and trimming were determined from the DNA. The table has 200,000 to 300,000 clones, 85% to 90% seen once; the top ten hold roughly 4%. The age range of participants was about 18 to 100 years, with residence in approximately 25 US areas. Participants reported their clinical history, and cohort assignment relied on those reports. The germline CDR1 and CDR2 sequences are GTSNPN and SVGIG (reference sequence). The V end was cut by 0 bases, the J end by 0 bases, with 14 bases between. The CDR3 has 16 amino acids.

V gene TRBV30 combines with J gene TRBJ1-2; D not certain. The receptor comes from a woman in her 30s with acute COVID-19. Material for sequencing was PBMCs or T cells enriched from blood (not recorded which). The CDR3 nucleotides are TGTGCCTGGAGTGTAGTCCGGGTCCGAGCTAACTATGGCTACACCTTC. Protein: CAWSVVRVRANYGYTF.